Each of the 9 T cell receptor beta chains below was sequenced from the same sample in a study of regulatory T cells in long-lasting Graves disease. In building TCR beta libraries, iRepertoire HTBI primers were used together with Arm-PCR of CDR3 regions. Via MiXCR, TCRdb re-called the multiplex PCR reads, giving one row per CDR3 protein. The table has 440,000 or so distinct CDR3 sequences, 15% seen once. As to time point: newly diagnosed GD, antithyroid drugs for less than 3 months. The TCR library was made from RNA that had been extracted from PBMCs in TRIzol. This sample was also put to use in a study of T cells in Graves' hyperthyroidism and ophthalmopathy.

The source material was peripheral blood mononuclear cells (PBMCs), sampled at new diagnosis, from a patient treated with antithyroid drugs. Receptors were obtained from a woman in her twenties or thirties with Graves disease.

This clonotype was seen ten or more times. J is TRBJ2-2 and V is TRBV6-1; perhaps TRBD1 as D (5 bases). CDR1 is MNHNS and CDR2 is SASEGT in the germline V gene. This CDR3 has 13 residues. V lost 3 bases to trimming and J lost 6 bases, with 8 bases between them. CDR3 coding DNA: TGTGCCAGCAGTGACTACAGGTCCGGGGAGCTGTTTTTT. It translates to CASSDYRSGELFF.

This clonotype has a count of ten or more. Written as DNA, the CDR3 is TGCGCCAGCAGCTGGAGCGGGGATGGCACAGATACGCAGTATTTT. Amino acids: CASSWSGDGTDTQYF. J is TRBJ2-3 and V is TRBV5-1, with 7 nucleotides matching TRBD2. V shed 3 bases, J shed 1 base, and the junction held 5 bases outside the gene matches. The CDR3 sequence is 15 residues long. Looked up from germline, CDR1 is SGHRS and CDR2 is YFSETQ.

This clonotype was observed at least ten times. The chain combines TRBV6-5 with TRBJ1-1; unclear D gene. This CDR3 contains 14 residues. V was trimmed by 3 bases and J by 1 base, leaving 9 bases between them. In germline, CDR1 is MNHEY, CDR2 SVGAGI. In DNA form, the CDR3 reads TGTGCCAGCAGTTATGAGGTCGGGAACACTGAAGCTTTCTTT. Encoded protein: CASSYEVGNTEAFF.

This clonotype was counted a few times. This chain joins TRBV7-9 and TRBJ2-7, with D unresolved. Germline V lookup: CDR1 SEHNR, CDR2 FQNEAQ (reference sequence). There are 14 residues in the CDR3. V gave up 1 base and J gave up 5 bases, with 12 bases separating them. In DNA form, the CDR3 reads TGTGCCAGCAGCTTAGAGTTGTATGTAGACGAGCAGTACTTC. It yields the protein CASSLELYVDEQYF.

This clonotype came up a few times. The gene calls are TRBV20-1 and TRBJ1-1; D is unresolved. V was trimmed by 3 bases and J by 2 bases, leaving 7 bases between them. This CDR3 is built from 12 residues. CDR1 and CDR2 from the germline V gene are DFQATT and SNEGSKA (reference sequence). As DNA, the CDR3 is TGCAGTGCTAGGTGGGTTAACACTGAAGCTTTCTTT. Residues: CSARWVNTEAFF.

CDR3 protein: CASSEGQDVYGYTF. CDR3 DNA: TGTGCCAGCAGCGAGGGACAGGATGTCTATGGCTACACCTTC. The chain combines TRBV5-6 with TRBJ1-2; TRBD1 aligns across 8 bases. J gave up 4 bases and V 4 bases, and 6 bases lay outside the gene matches. The length of the CDR3 is 14 residues. Germline CDR1 and CDR2: SGHDT and YYEEEE.

This clonotype has a count of ten or more. J is TRBJ1-4 and V is TRBV18; D not resolved. CDR1 is KGHSH and CDR2 is LQKENI in the germline V gene. CDR3 length: 14 amino acids. V shed 1 base and J shed 11 bases, with 14 bases lying between them. CDR3 sequence reads: CASSPLLDQGKLFF. For the CDR3, the DNA is TGTGCCAGCTCACCACTCTTGGATCAAGGGAAACTGTTTTTT.

This clonotype was recorded a few times. The V and J genes are TRBV15 and TRBJ2-7; D might be TRBD2 (6 bases). V was clipped by 1 base and J by 0 bases, with 10 bases between them. The CDR3 has 15 residues. Germline-derived CDR1 and CDR2 are LNHNV and YYDKDF (reference sequence). CDR3 residues: CATSRASGLSYEQYF. The CDR3 DNA reads TGTGCCACCAGCAGAGCGTCGGGACTCTCCTACGAGCAGTACTTC.

There are a few counts of this clonotype. The CDR3: CASRAQGNQPQHF. CDR3 DNA: TGCGCCAGCAGAGCACAGGGAAATCAGCCCCAGCATTTT. The chain is built from TRBV10-2 and TRBJ1-5, with a weak D call TRBD1 (6 bases). Between the trimmed V and J ends, which lost 6 bases and 4 bases, there was a span of 10 bases. The germline gives CDR1 WSHSY, CDR2 SAAADI. The CDR3 extends over 13 amino acids.